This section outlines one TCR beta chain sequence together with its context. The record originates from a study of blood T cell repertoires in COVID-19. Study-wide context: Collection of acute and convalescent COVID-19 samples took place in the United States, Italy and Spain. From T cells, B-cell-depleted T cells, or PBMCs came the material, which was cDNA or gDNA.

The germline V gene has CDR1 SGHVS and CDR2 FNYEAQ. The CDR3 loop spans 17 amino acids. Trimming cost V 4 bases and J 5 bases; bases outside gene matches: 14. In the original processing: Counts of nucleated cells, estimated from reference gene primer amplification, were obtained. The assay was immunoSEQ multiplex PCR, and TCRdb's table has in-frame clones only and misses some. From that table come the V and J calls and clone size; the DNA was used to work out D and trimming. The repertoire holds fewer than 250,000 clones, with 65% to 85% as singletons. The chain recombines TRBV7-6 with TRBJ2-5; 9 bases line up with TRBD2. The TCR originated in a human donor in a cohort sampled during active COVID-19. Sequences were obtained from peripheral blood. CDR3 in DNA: TGTGCCAGCAGCTACAAGAACGCGGGAGGGCCAGGGGAGACCCAGTACTTC. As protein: CASSYKNAGGPGETQYF.